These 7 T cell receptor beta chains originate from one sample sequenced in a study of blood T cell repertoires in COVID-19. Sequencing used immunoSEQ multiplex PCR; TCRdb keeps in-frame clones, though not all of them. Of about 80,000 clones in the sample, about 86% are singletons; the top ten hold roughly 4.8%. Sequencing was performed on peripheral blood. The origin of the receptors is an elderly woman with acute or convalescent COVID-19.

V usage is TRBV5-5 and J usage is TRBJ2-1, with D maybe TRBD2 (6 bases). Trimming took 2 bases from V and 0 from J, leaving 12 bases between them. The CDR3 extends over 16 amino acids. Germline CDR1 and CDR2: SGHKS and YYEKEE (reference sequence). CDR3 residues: CASSFGGLSSYNEQFF. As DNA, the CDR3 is TGTGCCAGCAGCTTCGGGGGTCTGAGCTCCTACAATGAGCAGTTCTTC.

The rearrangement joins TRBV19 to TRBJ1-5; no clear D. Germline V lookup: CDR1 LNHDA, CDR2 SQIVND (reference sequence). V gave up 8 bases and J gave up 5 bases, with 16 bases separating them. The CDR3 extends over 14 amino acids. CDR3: CASEETRSYQPQHF. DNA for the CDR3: TGTGCCAGTGAAGAGACAAGGTCATATCAGCCCCAGCATTTT.

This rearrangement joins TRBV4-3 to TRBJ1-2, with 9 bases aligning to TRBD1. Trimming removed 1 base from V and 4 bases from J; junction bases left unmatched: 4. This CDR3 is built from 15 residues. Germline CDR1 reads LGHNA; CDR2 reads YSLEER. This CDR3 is CASSQGETGGYGYTF. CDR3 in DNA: TGCGCCAGCAGCCAAGGCGAGACAGGGGGCTATGGCTACACCTTC.

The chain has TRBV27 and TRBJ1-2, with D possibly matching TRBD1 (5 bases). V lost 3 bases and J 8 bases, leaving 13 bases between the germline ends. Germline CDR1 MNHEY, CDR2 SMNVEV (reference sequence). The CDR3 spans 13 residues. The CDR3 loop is CASSFRAGWGYTF. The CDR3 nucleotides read TGTGCCAGCAGTTTTAGAGCAGGGTGGGGCTACACCTTC.

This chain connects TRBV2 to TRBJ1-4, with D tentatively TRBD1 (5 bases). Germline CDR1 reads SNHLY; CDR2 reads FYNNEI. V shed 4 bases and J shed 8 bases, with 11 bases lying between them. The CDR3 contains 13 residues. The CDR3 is CASSVTGGEKLFF. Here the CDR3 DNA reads TGTGCCAGCAGTGTTACAGGAGGGGAAAAACTGTTTTTT.

The CDR3 DNA follows: TGTGCCAGCAGTACCTTAGCGGGATTCCAAGAGACCCAGTACTTC. It translates to CASSTLAGFQETQYF. The chain is built from TRBV28 and TRBJ2-5, with 8 nucleotides matching TRBD2. Germline-derived CDR1 and CDR2 are MDHEN and SYDVKM. This CDR3 has 15 amino acids. With V trimmed by 5 bases and J by 1 base, 6 bases remained unmatched.

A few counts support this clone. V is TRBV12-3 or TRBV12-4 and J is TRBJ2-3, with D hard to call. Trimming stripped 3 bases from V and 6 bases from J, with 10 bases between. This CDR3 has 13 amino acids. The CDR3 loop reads CASSFRVRDTQYF. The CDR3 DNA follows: TGTGCCAGCAGTTTTAGAGTGCGGGATACGCAGTATTTT.